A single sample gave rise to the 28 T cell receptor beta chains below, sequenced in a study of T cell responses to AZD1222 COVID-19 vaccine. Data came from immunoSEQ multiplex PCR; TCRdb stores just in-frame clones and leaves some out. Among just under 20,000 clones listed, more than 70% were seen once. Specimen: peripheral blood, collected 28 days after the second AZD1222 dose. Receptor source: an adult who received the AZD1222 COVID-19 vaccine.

In nucleotides, the CDR3 is TGCGCCAGCAGCTACAGGGGGGACAATGAGCAGTTCTTC. It specifies CASSYRGDNEQFF. The chain uses TRBV5-1 and TRBJ2-1; 8 nucleotides agree with TRBD1. CDR3 length equals 13 residues. CDR1 and CDR2 from the germline V gene are SGHRS and YFSETQ. V dropped 3 bases and J dropped 5; count of bases not matched to a gene: 1.

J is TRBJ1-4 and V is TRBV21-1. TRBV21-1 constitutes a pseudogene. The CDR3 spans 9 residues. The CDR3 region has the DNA TGTGCCAGCATTGAAAAACTGTTTTTT. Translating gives CASIEKLFF.

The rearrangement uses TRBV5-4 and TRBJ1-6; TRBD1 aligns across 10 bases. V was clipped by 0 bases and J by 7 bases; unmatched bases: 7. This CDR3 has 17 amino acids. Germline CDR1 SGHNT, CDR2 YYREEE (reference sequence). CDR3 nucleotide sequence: TGTGCCAGCAGCTTGGATGGAGGGACAGGGGAAAATTCACCCCTCCACTTT. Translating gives CASSLDGGTGENSPLHF.

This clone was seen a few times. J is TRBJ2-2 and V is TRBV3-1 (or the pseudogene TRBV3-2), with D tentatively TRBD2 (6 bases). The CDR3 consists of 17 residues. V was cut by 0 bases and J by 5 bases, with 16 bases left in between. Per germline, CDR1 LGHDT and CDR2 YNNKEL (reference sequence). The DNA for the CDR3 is TGTGCCAGCAGCCAAGACCGCGGTAGCGGAGTTACCGGGGAGCTGTTTTTT. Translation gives CASSQDRGSGVTGELFF.

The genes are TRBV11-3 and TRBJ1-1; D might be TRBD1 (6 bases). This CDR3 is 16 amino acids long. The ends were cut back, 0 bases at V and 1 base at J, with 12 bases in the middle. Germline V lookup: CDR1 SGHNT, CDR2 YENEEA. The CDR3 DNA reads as TGTGCCAGCAGCTTAGAGGGGGGGGCACCGAACACTGAAGCTTTCTTT. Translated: CASSLEGGAPNTEAFF.

CDR3 in amino acids: CASSFTGQGPRAGYTF. DNA of the CDR3: TGTGCCAGCTCCTTCACGGGACAGGGGCCCCGGGCGGGCTACACCTTC. The chain uses TRBV18 and TRBJ1-2; TRBD1 agrees at 10 bases. The CDR3 loop spans 16 amino acids. CDR1 is KGHSH, CDR2 LQKENI, per germline. Trimming cost V 6 bases and J 8 bases; bases outside gene matches: 15.

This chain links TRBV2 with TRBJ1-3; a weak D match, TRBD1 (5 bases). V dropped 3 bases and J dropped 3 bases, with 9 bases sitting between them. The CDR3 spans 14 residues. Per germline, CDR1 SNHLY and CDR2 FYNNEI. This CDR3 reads CASSDGGGGNTIYF. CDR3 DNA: TGTGCCAGCAGTGACGGGGGTGGTGGAAACACCATATATTTT.

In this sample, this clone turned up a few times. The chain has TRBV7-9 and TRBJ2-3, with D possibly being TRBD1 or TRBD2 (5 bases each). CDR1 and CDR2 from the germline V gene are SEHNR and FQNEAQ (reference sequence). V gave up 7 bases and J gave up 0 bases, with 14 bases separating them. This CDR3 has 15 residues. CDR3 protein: CASTKERGSTDTQYF. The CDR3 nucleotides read TGTGCCAGCACCAAAGAGAGGGGAAGCACAGATACGCAGTATTTT.

The CDR3 bases are TGTGCCAGCAGTTACCGGGTGGAGAGCTATGGCTACACCTTC. Translation: CASSYRVESYGYTF. The chain combines TRBV6-5 with TRBJ1-2; the D is unclear. Germline lookup yields CDR1 MNHEY and CDR2 SVGAGI. V gave up 2 bases and J gave up 4 bases, with 11 bases separating them. The CDR3 totals 14 residues.

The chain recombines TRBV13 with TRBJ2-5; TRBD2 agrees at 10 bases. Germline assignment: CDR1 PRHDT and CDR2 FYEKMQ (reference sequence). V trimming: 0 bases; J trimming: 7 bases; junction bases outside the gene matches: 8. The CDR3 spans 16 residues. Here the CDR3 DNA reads TGTGCCAGCAGCTTAGGCCCCGGACTAGCGGAGGGGACCCAGTACTTC. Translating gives CASSLGPGLAEGTQYF.

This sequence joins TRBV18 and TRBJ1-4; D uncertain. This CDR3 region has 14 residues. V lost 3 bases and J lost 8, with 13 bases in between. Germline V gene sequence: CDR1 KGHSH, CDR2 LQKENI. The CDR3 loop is CASSPNRGNEKLFF. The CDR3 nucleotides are TGTGCCAGCTCACCCAATCGGGGAAACGAAAAACTGTTTTTT.

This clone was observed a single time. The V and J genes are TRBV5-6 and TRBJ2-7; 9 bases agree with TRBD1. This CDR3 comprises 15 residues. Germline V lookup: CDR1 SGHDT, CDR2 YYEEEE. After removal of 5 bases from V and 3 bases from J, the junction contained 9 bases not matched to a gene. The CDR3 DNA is TGTGCCAGCAGTAAAACCGGGACAGGGATCTACGAGCAGTACTTC. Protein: CASSKTGTGIYEQYF.

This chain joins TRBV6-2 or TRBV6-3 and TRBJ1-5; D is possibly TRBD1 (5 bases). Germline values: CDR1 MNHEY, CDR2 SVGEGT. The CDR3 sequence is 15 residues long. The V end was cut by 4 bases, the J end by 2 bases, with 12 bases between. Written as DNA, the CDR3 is TGTGCCAGCAGTTGGGGGGGATCGGGCAATCAGCCCCAGCATTTT. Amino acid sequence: CASSWGGSGNQPQHF.

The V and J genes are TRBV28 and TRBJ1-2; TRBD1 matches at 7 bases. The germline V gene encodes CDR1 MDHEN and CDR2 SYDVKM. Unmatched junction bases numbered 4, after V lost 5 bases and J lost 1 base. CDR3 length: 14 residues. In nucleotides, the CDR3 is TGTGCCAGCAGTCGACAGGGCCTTAACTATGGCTACACCTTC. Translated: CASSRQGLNYGYTF.

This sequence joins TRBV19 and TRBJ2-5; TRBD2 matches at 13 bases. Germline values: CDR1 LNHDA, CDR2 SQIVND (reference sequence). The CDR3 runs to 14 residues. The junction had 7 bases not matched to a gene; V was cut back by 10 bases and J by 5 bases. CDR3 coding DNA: TGTGCCACCCGGACTAGCGGGAGCGGTGAGACCCAGTACTTC. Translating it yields CATRTSGSGETQYF.

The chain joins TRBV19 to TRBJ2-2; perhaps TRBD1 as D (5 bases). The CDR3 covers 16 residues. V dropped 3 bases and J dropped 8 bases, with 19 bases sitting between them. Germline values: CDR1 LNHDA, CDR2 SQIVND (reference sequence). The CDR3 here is CASSILGGRVVGELFF. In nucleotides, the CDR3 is TGTGCCAGTAGTATTTTGGGTGGCAGGGTAGTGGGGGAGCTGTTTTTT.

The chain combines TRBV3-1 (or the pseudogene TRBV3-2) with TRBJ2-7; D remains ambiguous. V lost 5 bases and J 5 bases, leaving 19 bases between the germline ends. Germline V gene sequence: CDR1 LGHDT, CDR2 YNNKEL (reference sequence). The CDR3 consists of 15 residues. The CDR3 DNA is TGTGCCAGCAGCAGAAGGGATTTCGTGTTAGACGAGCAGTACTTC. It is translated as CASSRRDFVLDEQYF.

CDR3 nucleotides: TGCGCCAGCAGCTCAGGGGAAGTAACTGAAGCTTTCTTT. Amino acids: CASSSGEVTEAFF. J is TRBJ1-1 and V is TRBV5-1; D might be TRBD1 (6 bases). V shed 3 bases and J shed 5 bases, with 11 bases lying between them. The CDR3 covers 13 residues. The germline V gene has CDR1 SGHRS and CDR2 YFSETQ.

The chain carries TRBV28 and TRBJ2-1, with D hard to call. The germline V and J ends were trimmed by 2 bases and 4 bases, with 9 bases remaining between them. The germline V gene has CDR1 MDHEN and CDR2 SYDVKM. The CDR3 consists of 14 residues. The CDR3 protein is CASSLPPFYNEQFF. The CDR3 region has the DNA TGTGCCAGCAGTTTACCCCCGTTTTACAATGAGCAGTTCTTC.

The CDR3 region is CASSPPPPSYNEQFF. The CDR3, as DNA: TGTGCCAGCAGTCCCCCCCCTCCAAGCTACAATGAGCAGTTCTTC. The chain recombines TRBV27 with TRBJ2-1, with D hard to call. CDR1 MNHEY and CDR2 SMNVEV come from the germline V gene (reference sequence). V lost 5 bases, J lost 3 bases, and 14 bases lay in between. There are 15 residues in the CDR3.

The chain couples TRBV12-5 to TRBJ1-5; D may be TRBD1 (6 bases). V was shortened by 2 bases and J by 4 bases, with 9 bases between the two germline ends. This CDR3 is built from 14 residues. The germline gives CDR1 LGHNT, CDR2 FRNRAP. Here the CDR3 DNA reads TGTGCTAGTGGTTTGTTCCAGGGGAATCAGCCCCAGCATTTT. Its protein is CASGLFQGNQPQHF.

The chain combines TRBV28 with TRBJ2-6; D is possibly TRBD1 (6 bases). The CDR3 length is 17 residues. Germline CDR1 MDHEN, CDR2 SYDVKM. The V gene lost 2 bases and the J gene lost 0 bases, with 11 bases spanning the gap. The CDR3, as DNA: TGTGCCAGCAGTTTAAGAAGGGGGAACTCTGGGGCCAACGTCCTGACTTTC. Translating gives CASSLRRGNSGANVLTF. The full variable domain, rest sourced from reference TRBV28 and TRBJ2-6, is DVKVTQSSRYLVKRTGEKVFLECVQDMDHENMFWYRQDPGLGLRLIYFSYDVKMKEKGDIPEGYSVSREKKERFSLILESASTNQTSMYLCASSLRRGNSGANVLTFGAGSRLTVL.

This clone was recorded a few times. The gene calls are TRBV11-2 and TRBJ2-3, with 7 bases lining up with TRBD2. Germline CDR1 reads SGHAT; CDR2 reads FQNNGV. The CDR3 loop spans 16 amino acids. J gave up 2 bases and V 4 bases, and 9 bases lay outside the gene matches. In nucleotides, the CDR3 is TGTGCCAGCAGCTCCGACACGGGACTATCCACAGATACGCAGTATTTT. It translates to CASSSDTGLSTDTQYF.

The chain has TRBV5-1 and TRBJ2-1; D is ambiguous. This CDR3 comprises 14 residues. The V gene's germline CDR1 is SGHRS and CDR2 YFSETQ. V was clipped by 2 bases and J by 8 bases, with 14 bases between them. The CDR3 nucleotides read TGCGCCAGCAGCTTCCGACAAACTGCCGATGAGCAGTTCTTC. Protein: CASSFRQTADEQFF.

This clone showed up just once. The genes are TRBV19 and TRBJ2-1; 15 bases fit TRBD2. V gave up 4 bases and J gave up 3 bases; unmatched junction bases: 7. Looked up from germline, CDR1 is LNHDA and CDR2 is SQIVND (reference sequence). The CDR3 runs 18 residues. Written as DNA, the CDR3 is TGTGCCAGTAGTAAACAAGGACTAGCGGGAGGGAACTACAATGAGCAGTTCTTC. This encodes CASSKQGLAGGNYNEQFF.

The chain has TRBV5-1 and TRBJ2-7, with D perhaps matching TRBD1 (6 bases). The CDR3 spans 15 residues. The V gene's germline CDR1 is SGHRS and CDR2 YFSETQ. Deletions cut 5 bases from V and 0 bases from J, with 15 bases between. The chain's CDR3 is CASRYRQDSSYEQYF. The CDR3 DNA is TGCGCCAGCAGATACCGACAGGATAGCTCCTACGAGCAGTACTTC.

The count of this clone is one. The CDR3 region has the DNA TGTGCCAGCAGCGTAGAACTTCGCACAGATACGCAGTATTTT. Its protein is CASSVELRTDTQYF. The chain couples TRBV9 to TRBJ2-3; D is unresolved. Trimming removed 0 bases at V and 1 base at J, with 6 bases between. This CDR3 is 14 amino acids long. Germline values: CDR1 SGDLS, CDR2 YYNGEE.

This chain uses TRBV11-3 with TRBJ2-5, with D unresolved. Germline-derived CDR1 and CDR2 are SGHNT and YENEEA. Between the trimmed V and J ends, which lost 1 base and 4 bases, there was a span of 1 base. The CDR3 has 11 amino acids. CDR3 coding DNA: TGTGCCAGCAGCTTAGCAGAGACCCAGTACTTC. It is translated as CASSLAETQYF. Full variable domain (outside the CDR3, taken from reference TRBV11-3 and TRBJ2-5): EAGVVQSPRYKIIEKKQPVAFWCNPISGHNTLYWYLQNLGQGPELLIRYENEEAVDDSQLPKDRFSAERLKGVDSTLKIQPAELGDSAVYLCASSLAETQYFGPGTRLLVL.